What follows describes a single T cell receptor beta chain. These data originate in a study of blood T cell repertoires in COVID-19. Whole-study context: Acute-phase and convalescent COVID-19 samples originated in the United States, Italy and Spain.

The data were produced by immunoSEQ multiplex PCR, yet TCRdb's version contains in-frame clones alone and is incomplete. This sample has 300,000 or so clones; more than 70% occur once, and the top ten carry around 8%. Between the trimmed V and J ends, which lost 6 bases and 1 base, there was a span of 6 bases. Germline V gives CDR1 SEHNR, CDR2 FQNEAQ (reference sequence). The CDR3 sequence is 12 residues long. The chain recombines TRBV7-9 with TRBJ1-1; D uncertain. The sequencing sample was made of peripheral blood. This TCR came from a woman in her forties or fifties who had recovered from COVID-19. The CDR3 bases are TGTGCCAGCAGACTTCAGAACACTGAAGCTTTCTTT. Translation gives CASRLQNTEAFF.